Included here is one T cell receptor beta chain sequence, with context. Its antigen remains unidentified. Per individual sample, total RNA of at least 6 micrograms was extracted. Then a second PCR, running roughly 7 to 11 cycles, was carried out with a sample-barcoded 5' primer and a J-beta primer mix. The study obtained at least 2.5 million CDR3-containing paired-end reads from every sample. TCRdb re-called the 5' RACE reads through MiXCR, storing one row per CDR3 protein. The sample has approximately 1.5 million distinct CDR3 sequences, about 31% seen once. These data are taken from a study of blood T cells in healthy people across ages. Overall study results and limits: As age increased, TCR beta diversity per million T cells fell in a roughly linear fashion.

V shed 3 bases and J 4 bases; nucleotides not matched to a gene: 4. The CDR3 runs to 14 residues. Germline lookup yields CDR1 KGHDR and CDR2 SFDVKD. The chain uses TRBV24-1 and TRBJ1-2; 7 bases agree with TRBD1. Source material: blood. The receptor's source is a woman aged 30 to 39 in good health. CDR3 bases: TGTGCCACCAGTGATCCAGGGGGAAGCTATGGCTACACCTTC. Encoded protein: CATSDPGGSYGYTF.